This T cell receptor (beta chain) originates from a study of CD8+CD57+ T cells in acquired aplastic anemia. Study summary: Sorted CD4+ and CD8+ cells yielded approximately 3.4 ug of DNA on average.

CD8+CD57+ cell expansion, shown by flow cytometry, had occurred in the patients selected for sequencing. Patients uniformly had severe acquired aplastic anemia. TCR beta VDJ and CDR3 were profiled, and genomic DNA was the template. A single record per CDR3 protein comes from TCRdb applying MiXCR to the reads. The sample lists roughly 240,000 distinct CDR3 sequences, more than 45% occurring once. The CDR3 is made up of 16 amino acids. In germline, CDR1 is SGHTA, CDR2 FQGTGA. The V segment lost 6 bases and the J segment 5 bases; nucleotides outside the gene matches: 11. Whole-study findings and limits: Patients and controls had in common approximately 30 CD8+ CDR3 sequences.

For this clonotype: The antigen remains unidentified.

The chain couples TRBV7-3 to TRBJ2-2, with 8 bases lining up with TRBD1. The sequenced sample consisted of sorted CD4+, CD8+, or CD8+CD57+ T cells (not recorded which) from PBMCs. The clonotype comes from a human donor with aplastic anemia. The CDR3 nucleotides are TGTGCCAGCAGTTTTGCCGGGACAGGACCTACCGGGGAGCTGTTTTTT. Translation: CASSFAGTGPTGELFF.